These 3 T cell receptor beta chains originate from one sample sequenced in a study of blood T cell repertoires in COVID-19 (dated by TCRdb to the early 2020s). Receptors were amplified or captured by the immunoSEQ multiplex PCR assay. TCRdb stores this immuneACCESS table with in-frame sequences only. Part of the clones is absent; in the studies checked, under half of the shortfall reflects unresolved V genes, and no reason is known for the rest. For this sample the table gives about 160,000 clones, of which roughly 90% were detected only once. Around 4.6% of the sample rests with the top ten. Sequenced material: peripheral blood. These receptor sequences come from a man aged 25 to 40 with COVID-19, enrolled during active disease.

J is TRBJ2-1 and V is TRBV4-2, with 10 bases matching TRBD2. In germline, CDR1 is LGHNA, CDR2 YNFKEQ. The CDR3 totals 16 residues. With 2 bases clipped from V and 4 bases from J, the junction kept 5 bases outside the gene matches. This chain's CDR3 is CASSQNAGLAYNEQFF. The DNA for the CDR3 is TGTGCCAGCAGCCAAAACGCGGGACTAGCGTACAATGAGCAGTTCTTC.

The rearrangement uses TRBV5-4 and TRBJ1-5, with 8 bases aligning to TRBD1. V shed 3 bases and J 7 bases; nucleotides not matched to a gene: 3. This CDR3 contains 13 residues. CDR1 is SGHNT, CDR2 YYREEE, per germline (reference sequence). CDR3: CASSSDRDQPQHF. The CDR3 bases are TGTGCCAGCAGCTCGGACAGGGACCAGCCCCAGCATTTT.

V is TRBV27 and J is TRBJ1-5, with D unresolved. Trimming left V 5 bases short and J 2 bases short, with 7 bases between. Germline loops: CDR1 MNHEY, CDR2 SMNVEV (reference sequence). The CDR3 consists of 13 residues. For the CDR3, the DNA is TGTGCCAGCAGTCAGGCGCGCAATCAGCCCCAGCATTTT. This encodes CASSQARNQPQHF.